This T cell receptor beta chain was retrieved from a study of siplizumab effects on memory and regulatory T cells. Study-level points and caveats: Alloreactive sequences from unstimulated CD4+ memory cells fell significantly with siplizumab. Phenotypic classification as naive or memory proved unattainable for roughly 75-96% of proliferating CD4+ or CD8+ clones.

Per sample, the assay covered 85,000 to 100,000 TCR templates. TCRdb's table, derived via immunoSEQ multiplex PCR, lists solely in-frame clones and lacks some. The sample carries tens of thousands of clones, about 90% recorded once. CDR3 length: 16 residues. Germline V lookup: CDR1 MDHEN, CDR2 SYDVKM. The V and J ends lost 4 bases and 0 bases, in that order; junction bases with no gene match: 7. In three donor pairs, unstimulated naive, memory, effector memory and TEMRA subsets were sequenced. This clone was counted once. Its antigen is not identified. Source material: naive CD4+ T cells sorted from blood. J is TRBJ2-3 and V is TRBV28; 7 nucleotides line up with TRBD2. The receptor was isolated from a human donor in good health. CDR3 sequence: CASSSLAGASTDTQYF. The CDR3 DNA sequence: TGTGCCAGCAGTTCGTTAGCGGGTGCTAGCACAGATACGCAGTATTTT.